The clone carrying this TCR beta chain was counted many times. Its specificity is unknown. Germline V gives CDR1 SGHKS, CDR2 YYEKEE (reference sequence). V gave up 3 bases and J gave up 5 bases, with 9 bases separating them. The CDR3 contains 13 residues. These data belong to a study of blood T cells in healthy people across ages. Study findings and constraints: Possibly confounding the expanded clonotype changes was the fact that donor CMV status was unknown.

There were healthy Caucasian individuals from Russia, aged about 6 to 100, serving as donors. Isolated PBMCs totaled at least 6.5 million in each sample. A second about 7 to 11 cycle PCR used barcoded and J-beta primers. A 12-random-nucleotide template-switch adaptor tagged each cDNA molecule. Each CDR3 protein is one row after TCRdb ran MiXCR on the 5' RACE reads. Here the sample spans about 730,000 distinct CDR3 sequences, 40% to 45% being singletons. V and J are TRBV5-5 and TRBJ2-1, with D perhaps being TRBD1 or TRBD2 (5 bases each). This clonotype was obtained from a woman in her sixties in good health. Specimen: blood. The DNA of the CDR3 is TGTGCCAGCAGCTGGGGGATCAACAATGAGCAGTTCTTC. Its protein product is CASSWGINNEQFF.